Shown below are 4 T cell receptor beta chains from a single sample sequenced in a study of blood T cell repertoires in COVID-19. Clones were sequenced by immunoSEQ multiplex PCR, and TCRdb holds only the in-frame ones, with some missing. The sample holds 250,000 or so clones, about four fifths seen once. What was sequenced was peripheral blood. The receptors stem from a woman in her 70s with acute or convalescent COVID-19.

The chain joins TRBV19 to TRBJ2-2, with 12 bases aligning to TRBD1. With V trimmed by 8 bases and J by 4 bases, 8 bases remained unmatched. From germline, CDR1 is LNHDA and CDR2 SQIVND (reference sequence). The CDR3 consists of 16 residues. Here the CDR3 reads CASESGQGAVTGELFF. CDR3 coding DNA: TGTGCCAGTGAATCGGGACAGGGGGCGGTCACCGGGGAGCTGTTTTTT.

The J gene is TRBJ2-7, the V gene TRBV9; perhaps TRBD2 as D (7 bases). The V end lost 4 bases, the J end lost 0 bases, and 14 bases lay between the germline ends. The germline gives CDR1 SGDLS, CDR2 YYNGEE. The CDR3 covers 15 residues. The CDR3 spells CASSPHGGPSYEQYF. CDR3 DNA sequence: TGTGCCAGCAGCCCCCACGGGGGGCCCTCCTACGAGCAGTACTTC.

This clone has only a few counts. The CDR3 DNA reads TGCGCCAGCAGCACGCGTGACAGGGATCCATATGGCTACACCTTC. It translates to CASSTRDRDPYGYTF. This sequence joins TRBV5-1 and TRBJ1-2; 7 bases line up with TRBD1. Germline V CDR1 and CDR2: SGHRS, YFSETQ. This CDR3 region has 15 residues. The J segment lost 5 bases and the V segment lost 4 bases, leaving 11 bases of the junction unmatched. Supplemented by reference TRBV5-1 and TRBJ1-2, the full variable domain reads KAGVTQTPRYLIKTRGQQVTLSCSPISGHRSVSWYQQTPGQGLQFLFEYFSETQRNKGNFPGRFSGRQFSNSRSEMNVSTLELGDSALYLCASSTRDRDPYGYTFGSGTRLTVV.

The chain employs TRBV6-1 and TRBJ1-6, with D perhaps TRBD1 (5 bases). Trimming removed 5 bases at V and 7 bases at J, with 12 bases between. The germline CDR1 and CDR2 sequences are MNHNS and SASEGT. The CDR3 sequence is 14 residues long. The CDR3 sequence is CASSSSSGNSPLHF. As DNA, the CDR3 is TGTGCCAGCAGTTCCTCCTCAGGGAATTCACCCCTCCACTTT.